The rows below give T cell receptor beta chains drawn from one sample of a study of blood T cell repertoires in COVID-19. Sequencing was performed with immunoSEQ multiplex PCR; in TCRdb, only in-frame clones are kept and a portion is missing. The sample gives fewer than 60,000 clones, approximately 84% of which show up once; 8.8% is in the top ten. Sequencing input: peripheral blood. The receptors stem from a man aged 55 to 70 with acute or convalescent COVID-19. Both conserved end residues are part of each CDR3. D genes are given only for firm matches. Clone size is not always given. Where it is, it says once, few, many or a class for expanded clones.

abundance: .
d_gene: .
j_gene: TRBJ2-2
v_gene: TRBV10-3
CDR3nt: TGTGCCATCAGTGTTGGGGGGAAGGCCGGGGAGCTGTTTTTT
CDR3aa: CAISVGGKAGELFF

abundance: .
d_gene: .
j_gene: TRBJ2-7
v_gene: TRBV5-4
CDR3nt: TGTGCCAGCAGCTCTGAGGATAACGAGCAGTACTTC
CDR3aa: CASSSEDNEQYF

abundance: .
d_gene: TRBD2
j_gene: TRBJ2-1
v_gene: TRBV27
CDR3nt: TGTGCCAGCAGTCCAATTGCGGGGGGGCCTTACAATGAGCAGTTCTTC
CDR3aa: CASSPIAGGPYNEQFF

abundance: .
d_gene: .
j_gene: TRBJ1-1
v_gene: TRBV1
CDR3nt: TGCACCAGCAGCCAGCTATGGGTGTGTCAGGGGAACACTGAAGCTTTCTTT
CDR3aa: CTSSQLWVCQGNTEAFF

abundance: .
d_gene: .
j_gene: TRBJ1-1
v_gene: TRBV19
CDR3nt: TGTGCCAGTAGTATCTATCAGGTGAACACTGAAGCTTTCTTT
CDR3aa: CASSIYQVNTEAFF

abundance: .
d_gene: .
j_gene: TRBJ1-4
v_gene: TRBV10-3
CDR3nt: TGTGCCATCAGTGAAAGTCGGGGGGCAGGGACTAATGAAAAACTGTTTTTT
CDR3aa: CAISESRGAGTNEKLFF

abundance: once
d_gene: TRBD2
j_gene: TRBJ2-1
v_gene: TRBV10-3
CDR3nt: TGTGCCGGTAGTTCCAGCGGGGGGGCCAATGAGCAGTTCTTC
CDR3aa: CAGSSSGGANEQFF

abundance: .
d_gene: TRBD1
j_gene: TRBJ2-6
v_gene: TRBV6-2/TRBV6-3
CDR3nt: TGTGCCAGCAGTTTTGGACAGGTTGGGGCCAACGTCCTGACTTTC
CDR3aa: CASSFGQVGANVLTF

abundance: .
d_gene: TRBD1
j_gene: TRBJ1-5
v_gene: TRBV24-1
CDR3nt: TGTGCCACCTCTCTAGGAGGGGGCGAGGGCAATCAGCCCCAGCATTTT
CDR3aa: CATSLGGGEGNQPQHF

abundance: .
d_gene: .
j_gene: TRBJ1-1
v_gene: TRBV4-1
CDR3nt: TGCGCCAGCAGCCCCTATAAGGGGACTGAAGCTTTCTTT
CDR3aa: CASSPYKGTEAFF